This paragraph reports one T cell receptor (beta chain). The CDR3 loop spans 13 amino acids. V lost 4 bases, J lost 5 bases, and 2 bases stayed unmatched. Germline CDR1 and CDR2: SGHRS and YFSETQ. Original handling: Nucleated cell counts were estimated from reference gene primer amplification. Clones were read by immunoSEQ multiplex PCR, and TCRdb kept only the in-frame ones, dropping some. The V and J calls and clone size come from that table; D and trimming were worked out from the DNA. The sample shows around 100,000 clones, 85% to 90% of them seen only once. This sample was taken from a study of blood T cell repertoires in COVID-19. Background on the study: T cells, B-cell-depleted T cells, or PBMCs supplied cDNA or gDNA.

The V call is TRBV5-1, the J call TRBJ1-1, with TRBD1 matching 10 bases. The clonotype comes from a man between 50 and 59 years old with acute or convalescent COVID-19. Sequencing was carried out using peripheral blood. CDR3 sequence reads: CASSRTGGTEAFF. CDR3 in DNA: TGCGCCAGCAGCAGGACAGGGGGAACTGAAGCTTTCTTT.